Listed here are 25 T cell receptor beta chains from one sample, sequenced in a study of blood T cell repertoires in COVID-19. TCRdb keeps only in-frame clones here, not all; method: immunoSEQ multiplex PCR. The table lists 200,000 to 250,000 clones, around nine tenths of them singletons. Material for sequencing was peripheral blood. The origin of the receptors is a woman in her 70s with active or convalescent COVID-19.

The genes are TRBV7-2 and TRBJ2-3, with 11 bases identical to TRBD2. The germline gives CDR1 SGHTA, CDR2 FQGNSA. Unmatched junction bases numbered 7, after V lost 4 bases and J lost 1 base. The CDR3 loop spans 17 amino acids. Here the CDR3 DNA reads TGTGCCAGCAGCTACCCCCCGACTAGCGGGGGCACAGATACGCAGTATTTT. This gives the protein CASSYPPTSGGTDTQYF.

The chain combines TRBV5-5 with TRBJ1-1; no firm D call. Trimming shortened V by 0 bases and J by 0 bases, and 12 bases separated the two germline ends. This CDR3 is 16 amino acids long. In germline, CDR1 is SGHKS, CDR2 YYEKEE (reference sequence). CDR3 in amino acids: CASSLGTGVVNTEAFF. For the CDR3, the DNA is TGTGCCAGCAGCTTGGGGACCGGGGTGGTGAACACTGAAGCTTTCTTT. The variable domain in full, completed from reference TRBV5-5 and TRBJ1-1, reads DAGVTQSPTHLIKTRGQQVTLRCSPISGHKSVSWYQQVLGQGPQFIFQYYEKEERGRGNFPDRFSARQFPNYSSELNVNALLLGDSALYLCASSLGTGVVNTEAFFGQGTRLTVV.

This clone was seen only once. This specimen includes other DNA sequences encoding the same CDR3. The gene calls are TRBV6-1 and TRBJ1-2, with a tentative D call TRBD1 (6 bases). Germline values: CDR1 MNHNS, CDR2 SASEGT. The CDR3 has 14 amino acids. V was cut by 2 bases and J by 4 bases, with 11 bases left in between. CDR3 loop: CASSERGRGYGYTF. For the CDR3, the DNA is TGTGCCAGCAGTGAAAGAGGCAGGGGCTATGGCTACACCTTC.

This clone was recorded a few times. This chain joins TRBV6-5 and TRBJ2-2; perhaps TRBD2 as D (6 bases). The CDR3 spans 16 residues. V was clipped by 4 bases and J by 1 base, with 13 bases between them. Germline assignment: CDR1 MNHEY and CDR2 SVGAGI. The DNA for the CDR3 is TGTGCCAGCAGTTCGGAGACTAGGGGGAACACCGGGGAGCTGTTTTTT. Translating it yields CASSSETRGNTGELFF.

This clone was seen only a few times. The chain recombines TRBV4-1 with TRBJ1-2, with D possibly being TRBD1 (5 bases). Deletions cut 0 bases from V and 4 bases from J, with 12 bases between. The CDR3 totals 15 residues. Germline CDR1 MGHRA, CDR2 YSYEKL. CDR3 loop: CASSQEGRQSYGYTF. The CDR3 nucleotides read TGCGCCAGCAGCCAAGAAGGGCGACAGTCCTATGGCTACACCTTC.

The gene calls are TRBV6-2 or TRBV6-3 and TRBJ1-1, with 7 bases aligning to TRBD1. V was clipped by 3 bases and J by 2 bases; unmatched bases: 3. This CDR3 has 14 residues. In germline, CDR1 is MNHEY, CDR2 SVGEGT. CDR3 coding DNA: TGTGCCAGCAGTTATGGACAGGCTAACACTGAAGCTTTCTTT. It encodes CASSYGQANTEAFF.

V and J are TRBV24-1 and TRBJ2-3, with 7 bases fitting TRBD2. The ends lost 10 bases at V and 1 base at J; junction bases unmatched: 1. The CDR3 extends over 12 amino acids. Germline V CDR1 and CDR2: KGHDR, SFDVKD. This chain's CDR3 is CATAGGTDTQYF. The CDR3 nucleotides are TGTGCCACGGCGGGGGGCACAGATACGCAGTATTTT.

The J gene is TRBJ2-5, the V gene TRBV7-2; perhaps TRBD2 as D (6 bases). Germline values: CDR1 SGHTA, CDR2 FQGNSA. The CDR3 is 15 amino acids. Trimming cost V 5 bases and J 0 bases, with 13 bases left between them. The CDR3 reads CASSPIWGDQETQYF. CDR3 nucleotide sequence: TGTGCCAGCAGCCCTATATGGGGGGACCAAGAGACCCAGTACTTC.

V and J are TRBV27 and TRBJ2-7; maybe TRBD2 (5 bases). The CDR3 spans 11 residues. V gave up 5 bases and J gave up 7 bases, with 9 bases separating them. CDR1 and CDR2 from the germline V gene are MNHEY and SMNVEV (reference sequence). The CDR3 sequence is CASSQTGEQYF. The CDR3 DNA reads as TGTGCCAGCAGTCAGACGGGGGAGCAGTACTTC.

The genes are TRBV6-6 and TRBJ1-3; unclear D gene. The CDR3 extends over 12 amino acids. The germline V and J ends were trimmed by 7 bases and 4 bases, with 8 bases remaining between them. The V gene's germline CDR1 is MNHNY and CDR2 SVGAGI (reference sequence). The CDR3 here is CASTLRGNTIYF. CDR3 coding DNA: TGTGCCAGCACCCTCCGGGGAAACACCATATATTTT.

V is TRBV18 and J is TRBJ1-1; no reliable D call. The germline CDR1 and CDR2 sequences are KGHSH and LQKENI. The CDR3 runs to 18 residues. The V and J ends lost 3 bases and 0 bases respectively, with 20 bases between them. The CDR3 bases are TGTGCCAGCTCACCGGACTTGGATCTTCGAGGGTTGAACACTGAAGCTTTCTTT. Translating it yields CASSPDLDLRGLNTEAFF.

The chain links TRBV19 to TRBJ2-2; D perhaps matches TRBD2 (5 bases). The CDR3 spans 14 residues. From germline, CDR1 is LNHDA and CDR2 SQIVND (reference sequence). Trimming removed 6 bases from V and 4 bases from J, with 12 bases in between. For the CDR3, the DNA is TGTGCCAGTAGGCAGGACTCTTCCACCGGGGAGCTGTTTTTT. Residues: CASRQDSSTGELFF.

This chain joins TRBV6-5 and TRBJ1-6, with D maybe TRBD1 (5 bases). Germline V lookup: CDR1 MNHEY, CDR2 SVGAGI. V lost 7 bases and J 7 bases, leaving 8 bases between the germline ends. The CDR3 has 12 amino acids. CDR3 region: CASTSGNSPLHF. The CDR3 nucleotides are TGTGCCAGCACCTCAGGGAATTCACCCCTCCACTTT.

On this clone itself: Other nucleotide sequences in the sample specify the same CDR3. This sequence joins TRBV11-2 and TRBJ1-2; possibly TRBD1 for D (5 bases). The CDR3 contains 12 residues. Germline lookup yields CDR1 SGHAT and CDR2 FQNNGV. Trimming took off 2 bases at V and 7 bases at J, with 8 bases between the two ends. The CDR3: CASSLQGGGYTF. The CDR3 DNA reads TGTGCCAGCAGCTTACAGGGTGGTGGCTACACCTTC.

This sequence joins TRBV25-1 and TRBJ1-2; 10 nucleotides align to TRBD1. This CDR3 region has 15 residues. The trim removed 2 bases at V and 0 bases at J, leaving 0 bases unmatched. Germline V gene lookup returns CDR1 MGHDK and CDR2 SYGVNS. CDR3 DNA: TGTGCCAGCAGTGAAGGGACAGGGGCTAACTATGGCTACACCTTC. Its protein is CASSEGTGANYGYTF.

J is TRBJ2-2 and V is TRBV10-3; D not resolved. The V gene's germline CDR1 is ENHRY and CDR2 SYGVKD. Trimming shortened V by 5 bases and J by 0 bases, and 10 bases separated the two germline ends. CDR3 size: 15 residues. The CDR3 nucleotides read TGTGCCATCAGTTCCGCGAGTGCGAACACCGGGGAGCTGTTTTTT. Amino acids: CAISSASANTGELFF.

CDR3 nucleotides: TGTGCCAGCAGTTACTCGATACTGTTTAACTATGGCTACACCTTC. Translated, it gives CASSYSILFNYGYTF. V usage is TRBV6-5 and J usage is TRBJ1-2; D uncertain. V was trimmed by 0 bases and J by 1 base, leaving 9 bases between them. The CDR3 sequence is 15 residues long. Germline CDR1 MNHEY, CDR2 SVGAGI.

V gene TRBV7-3 combines with J gene TRBJ2-2; 9 nucleotides agree with TRBD2. Germline values: CDR1 SGHTA, CDR2 FQGTGA. The CDR3 has 15 residues. With 3 bases clipped from V and 1 base from J, the junction kept 0 bases outside the gene matches. CDR3 bases: TGTGCCAGCAGCTTTAGCGGGGGGAACACCGGGGAGCTGTTTTTT. It encodes CASSFSGGNTGELFF.

This chain uses TRBV6-5 with TRBJ2-3, with TRBD2 identical over 8 bases. The CDR3 length is 15 residues. The J segment lost 2 bases and the V segment lost 2 bases, leaving 3 bases of the junction unmatched. Germline assignment: CDR1 MNHEY and CDR2 SVGAGI. CDR3 sequence (DNA): TGTGCCAGCAGTTACCGGGGGGGAACCACAGATACGCAGTATTTT. Translation gives CASSYRGGTTDTQYF.

The chain carries TRBV5-5 and TRBJ1-2; possibly TRBD1 for D (6 bases). CDR1 SGHKS and CDR2 YYEKEE come from the germline V gene (reference sequence). With 3 bases removed from V and 2 bases from J, the gap between germline ends came to 8 bases. This CDR3 has 13 amino acids. The CDR3 loop reads CASSYGQNYGYTF. The CDR3 region has the DNA TGTGCCAGCAGCTATGGACAGAACTATGGCTACACCTTC.

The rearrangement links TRBV5-4 to TRBJ2-2, with a possible D match to TRBD1 (6 bases). V lost 10 bases and J lost 2, with 18 bases in between. This CDR3 comprises 15 residues. The germline V gene has CDR1 SGHNT and CDR2 YYREEE (reference sequence). CDR3 protein: CACATGTLNTGELFF. The CDR3 region has the DNA TGTGCCTGCGCGACCGGGACACTCAACACCGGGGAGCTGTTTTTT.

This sequence joins TRBV7-2 and TRBJ1-6, with D maybe TRBD1 (5 bases). Germline V gene sequence: CDR1 SGHTA, CDR2 FQGNSA. This CDR3 contains 14 residues. Trimming took 2 bases from V and 11 from J, leaving 13 bases between them. The chain's CDR3 is CASSLTGERAPLHF. DNA of the CDR3: TGTGCCAGCAGCTTAACGGGGGAACGGGCACCCCTCCACTTT.

The CDR3 sequence: CASSMWTSSSTDTQYF. In nucleotides, the CDR3 is TGTGCCAGTAGTATGTGGACTAGCTCCTCCACAGATACGCAGTATTTT. V and J are TRBV19 and TRBJ2-3, with TRBD2 matching over 8 bases. This CDR3 has 16 residues. Germline-derived CDR1 and CDR2 are LNHDA and SQIVND (reference sequence). V lost 3 bases to trimming and J lost 2 bases; unmatched junction nucleotides: 7.

The chain employs TRBV11-2 and TRBJ2-7; possible D gene TRBD1, 5 bases. V lost 5 bases and J lost 2, with 22 bases in between. The CDR3 length is 17 residues. Germline CDR1 is SGHAT and CDR2 is FQNNGV. Here the CDR3 reads CASSLISQGKGAYEQYF. The CDR3 DNA sequence: TGTGCCAGCAGCCTGATTTCTCAGGGTAAAGGTGCCTACGAGCAGTACTTC.

The chain recombines TRBV5-4 with TRBJ2-5, with 12 bases lining up with TRBD2. The germline V gene encodes CDR1 SGHNT and CDR2 YYREEE (reference sequence). With 4 bases clipped from V and 5 bases from J, the junction kept 6 bases outside the gene matches. There are 15 residues in the CDR3. The CDR3, as DNA: TGTGCCAGCAGCGCTAGCGGGGGGGCACCCGAGACCCAGTACTTC. The encoded protein is CASSASGGAPETQYF.